Shown below are 3 T cell receptor beta chains from a single sample sequenced in a study of PD-1 blockade in mismatch repair-deficient tumors. Clones were read by immunoSEQ multiplex PCR, and TCRdb kept only the in-frame ones, dropping some. The table lists some 130,000 clones, 88% of them singletons. The sequenced sample was peripheral blood, obtained roughly 70 weeks after starting pembrolizumab. These receptors originate from an adult with mismatch repair-deficient cancer.

This clone was seen a few times. The chain carries TRBV6-6 and TRBJ2-5; D gene unclear. V lost 2 bases to trimming and J lost 4 bases, with 11 bases between them. This CDR3 has 14 residues. The V gene's germline CDR1 is MNHNY and CDR2 SVGAGI (reference sequence). CDR3 region: CASSYGQAIETQYF. CDR3 in DNA: TGTGCCAGCAGTTACGGCCAGGCTATAGAGACCCAGTACTTC.

The chain recombines TRBV19 with TRBJ2-7, with a tentative D call TRBD1 (5 bases). Germline CDR1 reads LNHDA; CDR2 reads SQIVND (reference sequence). V lost 5 bases to trimming and J lost 6 bases, with 14 bases between them. This CDR3 comprises 13 residues. CDR3 sequence (DNA): TGTGCCAGTAGTTGGGGCGGATCGGGCGAGCAGTACTTC. Translated: CASSWGGSGEQYF.

J is TRBJ2-3 and V is TRBV9; 9 bases line up with TRBD2. Trimming removed 4 bases from V and 1 base from J; junction bases left unmatched: 7. Germline-derived CDR1 and CDR2 are SGDLS and YYNGEE. The CDR3 has 16 residues. The CDR3 reads CASSPGGGRGTDTQYF. In DNA, the CDR3 is TGTGCCAGCAGCCCGGGGGGCGGGAGGGGCACAGATACGCAGTATTTT.